A selection of T cell receptor beta chains follows, all from one sample in a study of OX40 agonist ivuxolimab in advanced cancers. Measured with immunoSEQ multiplex PCR; TCRdb has only the in-frame clones, and not every one. The data contain 55,000 to 80,000 clones, nearly 90% of them seen just once; the ten biggest clones take up 0.25% to 0.3%. This material consisted of CD4+ or CD8+ T cells sorted from blood, taken in a trial of the OX40 agonist ivuxolimab. All receptors come from an adult with an advanced solid tumor such as melanoma, head and neck, liver or kidney cancer. Both conserved end residues are part of each CDR3. A D gene is named only where the DNA matches it firmly. The size of a clone is reported for some rows only, either as once, few or many, or as a class for expanded clones.

D | J | V | size | DNA | CDR3
NA | TRBJ2-7 | TRBV5-4 | NA | TGTGCCAGCAGCCCCGGAGGATCTAGAGTCTACGAGCAGTACTTC | CASSPGGSRVYEQYF
NA | TRBJ2-1 | TRBV7-3 | NA | TGTGCCAGCAGCCCGGGCCGGCAGAACAATGAGCAGTTCTTC | CASSPGRQNNEQFF
NA | TRBJ1-5 | TRBV7-6 | NA | TGTGCCAGCAGCCAGAGCTCGGGGCTTAATCAGCCCCAGCATTTT | CASSQSSGLNQPQHF
NA | TRBJ1-2 | TRBV10-3 | NA | TGTGCCATCAGTGGAGGAACCCTTACTTATGGCTACACCTTC | CAISGGTLTYGYTF
TRBD1 | TRBJ2-7 | TRBV14 | NA | TGTGCCAGCAGTCAGGGGGCAAGAGAGCAGTACTTC | CASSQGAREQYF
NA | TRBJ2-3 | TRBV6-6 | NA | TGTGCCAGCAGTCCCTCGGACGGAGATACGCAGTATTTT | CASSPSDGDTQYF
NA | TRBJ2-7 | TRBV5-5 | once | TGTGCCAGCAGCTTGGCGGGAGAGCAGTACTTC | CASSLAGEQYF
NA | TRBJ2-7 | TRBV5-1 | NA | TGCGCCAGCAAAAACACGGGTGCGCGCGAGCAGTACTTC | CASKNTGAREQYF
TRBD2 | TRBJ2-7 | TRBV7-6 | NA | TGTGCCAGCAGCTTAGCGAAGCGGGGATACTACGAGCAGTACTTC | CASSLAKRGYYEQYF
NA | TRBJ2-2 | TRBV6-5 | NA | TGTGCCAGCAGTTACTCGAACATCGCGAACACCGGGGAGCTGTTTTTT | CASSYSNIANTGELFF
TRBD2 | TRBJ2-7 | TRBV19 | NA | TGTGCCAGTAGTGCCGGGACTAGCGGGAGAAGGCGTCAGCAGTACTTC | CASSAGTSGRRRQQYF
NA | TRBJ2-3 | TRBV7-9 | NA | TGTGCCAGCAGCTCTCGCCTGGTTCAGGCAGATACGCAGTATTTT | CASSSRLVQADTQYF
TRBD1 | TRBJ2-7 | TRBV28 | few | TGTGCCAGCAGGAACGAGGGACAGGGAGGGTACGAGCAGTACTTC | CASRNEGQGGYEQYF